The rows below give T cell receptor beta chains drawn from one sample of a study of T cell repertoires in cytomegalovirus infection. A single record per CDR3 protein comes from TCRdb applying MiXCR to the reads. The sample records roughly 230,000 distinct CDR3 sequences, 17% being singletons. Sequencing was performed on CD8+ T cells from PBMCs. These receptors were obtained from a human donor in good health (CMV status not recorded). Some clones in this sample may be carry-over from other donors' samples. CDR3s leave out the opening cysteine and the closing phenylalanine or tryptophan. The D gene is left open where the match is weak.

v_gene: TRBV12-3/TRBV12-4; j_gene: TRBJ1-1; d_gene: TRBD1; len: 14; CDR3aa: ASSTPHRGQGPEAF
v_gene: TRBV2; j_gene: TRBJ2-5; d_gene: .; len: 12; CDR3aa: ASSESYQPGGSY
v_gene: TRBV29-1; j_gene: TRBJ1-1; d_gene: .; len: 10; CDR3aa: SVPNLNTEAF
v_gene: TRBV7-6; j_gene: TRBJ2-7; d_gene: .; len: 12; CDR3aa: ASSDGPLTSEQY
v_gene: TRBV28; j_gene: TRBJ2-7; d_gene: .; len: 13; CDR3aa: ASSLGPAGLYEQY
v_gene: TRBV29-1; j_gene: TRBJ1-2; d_gene: .; len: 12; CDR3aa: SVEEGTRWYGYT
v_gene: TRBV29-1; j_gene: TRBJ2-1; d_gene: .; len: 10; CDR3aa: SVYNSYNEQF
v_gene: TRBV7-8; j_gene: TRBJ1-6; d_gene: .; len: 15; CDR3aa: ASSPRGRRTDNSPLH
v_gene: TRBV4-1; j_gene: TRBJ2-4; d_gene: TRBD1; len: 12; CDR3aa: ASSPRTGLGIQY
v_gene: TRBV19; j_gene: TRBJ2-6; d_gene: .; len: 13; CDR3aa: ASSIDNSGANVLT
v_gene: TRBV27; j_gene: TRBJ2-3; d_gene: .; len: 12; CDR3aa: ASQPGTDTDTQY
v_gene: TRBV7-9; j_gene: TRBJ1-4; d_gene: TRBD1; len: 12; CDR3aa: ASSSRGRDEKLF
v_gene: TRBV20-1; j_gene: TRBJ2-1; d_gene: .; len: 12; CDR3aa: SARTQAHYNEQF
v_gene: TRBV7-7; j_gene: TRBJ2-3; d_gene: .; len: 13; CDR3aa: ASSLVAGAQDTQY
v_gene: TRBV15; j_gene: TRBJ1-1; d_gene: .; len: 11; CDR3aa: ATSPRGGDEAF
v_gene: TRBV5-6; j_gene: TRBJ2-5; d_gene: .; len: 10; CDR3aa: ASSPGWETQY
v_gene: TRBV7-8; j_gene: TRBJ1-4; d_gene: TRBD1; len: 12; CDR3aa: ASSGTGANEKLF
v_gene: TRBV29-1; j_gene: TRBJ1-2; d_gene: TRBD1; len: 12; CDR3aa: SVVDRDEQYGYT
v_gene: TRBV4-1; j_gene: TRBJ2-3; d_gene: TRBD2; len: 15; CDR3aa: ASSQGMSGGLTDTQY
v_gene: TRBV7-3; j_gene: TRBJ2-2; d_gene: .; len: 14; CDR3aa: ASKKTGAFNTGELF
v_gene: TRBV2; j_gene: TRBJ2-4; d_gene: .; len: 8; CDR3aa: ASSEARIY
v_gene: TRBV5-1; j_gene: TRBJ2-2; d_gene: TRBD1; len: 17; CDR3aa: ASSLYWAGGQGNTGELF
v_gene: TRBV9; j_gene: TRBJ1-4; d_gene: .; len: 13; CDR3aa: ASSVESALNEKLF
v_gene: TRBV25-1; j_gene: TRBJ1-2; d_gene: TRBD1; len: 15; CDR3aa: ASSEGTGMYGTYGYT